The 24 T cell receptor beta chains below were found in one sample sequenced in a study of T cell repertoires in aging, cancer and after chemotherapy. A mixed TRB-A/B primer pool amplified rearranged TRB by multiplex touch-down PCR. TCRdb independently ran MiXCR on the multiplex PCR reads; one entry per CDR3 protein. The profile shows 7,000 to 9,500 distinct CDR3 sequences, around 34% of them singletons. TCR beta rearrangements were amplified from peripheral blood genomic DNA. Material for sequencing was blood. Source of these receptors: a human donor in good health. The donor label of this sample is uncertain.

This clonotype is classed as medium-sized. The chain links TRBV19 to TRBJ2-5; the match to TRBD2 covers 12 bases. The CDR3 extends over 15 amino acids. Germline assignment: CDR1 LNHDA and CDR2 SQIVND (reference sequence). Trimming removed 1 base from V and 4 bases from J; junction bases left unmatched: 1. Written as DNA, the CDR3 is TGTGCCAGTAGTATAGGACTAGCGGGGGCAGAGACCCAGTACTTC. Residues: CASSIGLAGAETQYF. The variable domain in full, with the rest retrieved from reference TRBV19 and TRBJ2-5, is DGGITQSPKYLFRKEGQNVTLSCEQNLNHDAMYWYRQDPGQGLRLIYYSQIVNDFQKGDIAEGYSVSREKKESFPLTVTSAQKNPTAFYLCASSIGLAGAETQYFGPGTRLLVL.

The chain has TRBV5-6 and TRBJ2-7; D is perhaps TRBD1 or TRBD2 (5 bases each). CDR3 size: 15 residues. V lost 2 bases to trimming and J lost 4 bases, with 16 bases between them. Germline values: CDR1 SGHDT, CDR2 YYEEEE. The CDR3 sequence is CASSFFRGLGYEQYF. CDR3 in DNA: TGTGCCAGCAGCTTCTTCCGGGGCCTTGGGTACGAGCAGTACTTC.

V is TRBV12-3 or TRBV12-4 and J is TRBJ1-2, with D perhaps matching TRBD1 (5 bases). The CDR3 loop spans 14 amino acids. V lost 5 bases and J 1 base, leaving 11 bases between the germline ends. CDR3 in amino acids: CASSRDVGNYGYTF. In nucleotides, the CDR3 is TGTGCCAGCAGTCGGGACGTCGGTAACTATGGCTACACCTTC.

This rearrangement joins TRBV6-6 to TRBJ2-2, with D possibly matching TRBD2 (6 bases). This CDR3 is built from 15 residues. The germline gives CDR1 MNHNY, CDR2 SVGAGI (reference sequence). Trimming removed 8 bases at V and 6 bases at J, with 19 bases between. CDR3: CASREGRGFAGELFF. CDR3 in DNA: TGTGCCAGCCGAGAGGGGCGGGGTTTCGCCGGGGAGCTGTTTTTT.

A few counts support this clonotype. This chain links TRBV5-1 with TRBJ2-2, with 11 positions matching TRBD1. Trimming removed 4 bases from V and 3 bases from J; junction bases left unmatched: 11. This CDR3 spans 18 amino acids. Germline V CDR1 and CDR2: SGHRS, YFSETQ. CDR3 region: CASSADRGRIRDTGELFF. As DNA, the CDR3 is TGCGCCAGCAGCGCGGACAGGGGGCGGATAAGAGACACCGGGGAGCTGTTTTTT.

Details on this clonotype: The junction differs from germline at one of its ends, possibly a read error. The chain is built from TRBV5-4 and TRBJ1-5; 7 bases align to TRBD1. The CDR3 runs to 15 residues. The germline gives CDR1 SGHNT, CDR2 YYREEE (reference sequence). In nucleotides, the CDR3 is TGCGCCAGCAGCATAGGGACAGCCATCAATCAGCCCCAGCATTTT. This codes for CASSIGTAINQPQHF.

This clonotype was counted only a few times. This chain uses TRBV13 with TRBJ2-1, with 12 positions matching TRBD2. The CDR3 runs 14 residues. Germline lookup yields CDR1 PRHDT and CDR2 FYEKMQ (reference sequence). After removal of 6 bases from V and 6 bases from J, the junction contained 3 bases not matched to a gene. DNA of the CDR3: TGTGCCAGCAGGCTAGCGGGGGGGCGCAATGAGCAGTTCTTC. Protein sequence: CASRLAGGRNEQFF. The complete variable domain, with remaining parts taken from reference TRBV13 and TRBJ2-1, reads AAGVIQSPRHLIKEKRETATLKCYPIPRHDTVYWYQQGPGQDPQFLISFYEKMQSDKGSIPDRFSAQQFSDYHSELNMSSLELGDSALYFCASRLAGGRNEQFFGPGTRLTVL.

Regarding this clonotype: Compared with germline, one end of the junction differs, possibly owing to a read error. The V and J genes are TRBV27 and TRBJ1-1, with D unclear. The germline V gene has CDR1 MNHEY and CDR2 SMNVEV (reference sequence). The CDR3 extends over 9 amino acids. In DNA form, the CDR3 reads TGTGCCAGCAGTTGCCCGGGGAGGTTT. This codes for CASSCPGRF.

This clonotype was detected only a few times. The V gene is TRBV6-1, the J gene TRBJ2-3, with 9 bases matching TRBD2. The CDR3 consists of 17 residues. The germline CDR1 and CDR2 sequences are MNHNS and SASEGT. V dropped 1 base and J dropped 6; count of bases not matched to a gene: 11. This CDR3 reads CASSEVGGLAGTDTQYF. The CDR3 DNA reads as TGTGCCAGCAGTGAAGTCGGGGGGCTAGCGGGGACGGATACGCAGTATTTT.

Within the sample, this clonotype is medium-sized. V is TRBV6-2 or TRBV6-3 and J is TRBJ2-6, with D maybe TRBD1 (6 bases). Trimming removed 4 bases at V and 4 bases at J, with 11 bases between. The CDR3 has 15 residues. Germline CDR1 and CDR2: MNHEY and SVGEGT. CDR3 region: CASSSQGEGANVLTF. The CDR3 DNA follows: TGTGCCAGCAGTTCACAGGGCGAAGGGGCCAACGTCCTGACTTTC.

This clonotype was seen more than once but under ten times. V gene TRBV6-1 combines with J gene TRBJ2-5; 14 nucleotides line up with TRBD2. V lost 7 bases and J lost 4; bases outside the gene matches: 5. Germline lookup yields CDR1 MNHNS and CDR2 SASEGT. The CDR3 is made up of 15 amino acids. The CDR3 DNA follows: TGTGCCAGCACCTTGACTAGCGGGGGGGCAGAGACCCAGTACTTC. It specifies CASTLTSGGAETQYF.

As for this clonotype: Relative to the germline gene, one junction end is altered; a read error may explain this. The CDR3 DNA reads as TGTGCCCGCAGTACGGGACAGGCGCGTGGCTACACCTTC. Translated: CARSTGQARGYTF. The rearrangement uses TRBV6-1 and TRBJ1-2; 8 bases are a match to TRBD1. Germline V gene sequence: CDR1 MNHNS, CDR2 SASEGT. CDR3 length: 13 amino acids.

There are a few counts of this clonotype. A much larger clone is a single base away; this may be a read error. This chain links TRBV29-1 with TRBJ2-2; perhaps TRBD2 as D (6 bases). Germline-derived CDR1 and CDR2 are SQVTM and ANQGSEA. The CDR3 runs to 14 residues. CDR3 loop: CSVDGGSGTGGLFF. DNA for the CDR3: TGCAGCGTTGACGGGGGAAGCGGCACCGGGGGGCTGTTTTTT.

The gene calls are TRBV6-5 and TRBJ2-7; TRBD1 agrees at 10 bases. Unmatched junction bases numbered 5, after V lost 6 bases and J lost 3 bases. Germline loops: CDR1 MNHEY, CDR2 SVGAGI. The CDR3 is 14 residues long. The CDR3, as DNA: TGTGCCAGCAGATCCGGGACAGGGGTCTACGAGCAGTACTTC. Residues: CASRSGTGVYEQYF.

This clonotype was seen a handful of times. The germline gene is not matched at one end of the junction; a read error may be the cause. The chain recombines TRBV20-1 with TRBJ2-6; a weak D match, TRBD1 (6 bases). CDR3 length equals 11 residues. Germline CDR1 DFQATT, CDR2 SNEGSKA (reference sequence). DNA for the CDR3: TGCAGTGCTAGAGATCGGGACACGGGAAGTTTC. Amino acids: CSARDRDTGSF.

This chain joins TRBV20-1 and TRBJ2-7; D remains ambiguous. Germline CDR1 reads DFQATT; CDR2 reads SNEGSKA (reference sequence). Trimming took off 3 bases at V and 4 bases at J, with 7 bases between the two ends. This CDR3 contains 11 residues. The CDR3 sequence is CSASRGYEQYF. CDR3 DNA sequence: TGCAGTGCTAGCAGAGGATACGAGCAGTACTTC.

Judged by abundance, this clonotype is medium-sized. The DNA of the CDR3 is TGTGCCAGCAGTTACGTGAACACCGGGGAGCTGTTTTTT. Residues: CASSYVNTGELFF. The rearrangement uses TRBV6-6 and TRBJ2-2; D not resolved. The germline V gene encodes CDR1 MNHNY and CDR2 SVGAGI (reference sequence). V lost 2 bases, J lost 1 base, and 2 bases lay in between. The CDR3 is 13 amino acids.

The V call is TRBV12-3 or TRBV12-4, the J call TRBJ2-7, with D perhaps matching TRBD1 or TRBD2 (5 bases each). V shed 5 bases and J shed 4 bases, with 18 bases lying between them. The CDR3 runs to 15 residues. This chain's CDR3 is CASSQDPGRSYEQYF. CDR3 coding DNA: TGTGCCAGCAGTCAAGATCCGGGACGGTCATACGAGCAGTACTTC.

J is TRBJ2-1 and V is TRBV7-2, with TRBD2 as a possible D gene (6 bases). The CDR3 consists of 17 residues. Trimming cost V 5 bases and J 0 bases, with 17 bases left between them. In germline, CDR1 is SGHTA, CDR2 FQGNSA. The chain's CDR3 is CASSPAPLALSYNEQFF. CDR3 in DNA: TGTGCCAGCAGCCCCGCCCCTCTAGCGCTCTCCTACAATGAGCAGTTCTTC.

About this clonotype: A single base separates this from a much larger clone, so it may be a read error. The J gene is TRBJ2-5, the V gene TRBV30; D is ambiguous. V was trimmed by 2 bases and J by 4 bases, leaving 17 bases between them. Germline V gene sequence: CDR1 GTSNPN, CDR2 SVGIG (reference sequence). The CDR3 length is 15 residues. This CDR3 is CAWSLRTSNPETQYF. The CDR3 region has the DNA TGTGCCTGGAGTCTCAGGACGTCTAACCCAGAGACCCAGTACTTC.

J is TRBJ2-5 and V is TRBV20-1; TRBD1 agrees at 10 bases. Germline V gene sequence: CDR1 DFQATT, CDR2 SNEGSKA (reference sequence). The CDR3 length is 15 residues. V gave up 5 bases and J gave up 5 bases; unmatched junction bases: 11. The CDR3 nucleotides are TGCAGTGCTTCACCCGGGACAGGGGTTGGGGAGACCCAGTACTTC. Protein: CSASPGTGVGETQYF.

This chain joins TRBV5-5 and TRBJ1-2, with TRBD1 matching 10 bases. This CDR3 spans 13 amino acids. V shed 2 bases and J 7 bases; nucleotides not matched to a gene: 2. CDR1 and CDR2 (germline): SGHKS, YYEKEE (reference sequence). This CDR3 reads CASSLGDRGGYTF. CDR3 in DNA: TGTGCCAGCAGCTTAGGGGACAGGGGTGGCTACACCTTC.

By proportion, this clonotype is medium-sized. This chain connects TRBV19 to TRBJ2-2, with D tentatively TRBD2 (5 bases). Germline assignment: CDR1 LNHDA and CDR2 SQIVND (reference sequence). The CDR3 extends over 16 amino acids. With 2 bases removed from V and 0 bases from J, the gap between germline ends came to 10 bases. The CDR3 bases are TGTGCCAGTAGTATAAGAAGGCGGGCGAACACCGGGGAGCTGTTTTTT. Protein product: CASSIRRRANTGELFF.

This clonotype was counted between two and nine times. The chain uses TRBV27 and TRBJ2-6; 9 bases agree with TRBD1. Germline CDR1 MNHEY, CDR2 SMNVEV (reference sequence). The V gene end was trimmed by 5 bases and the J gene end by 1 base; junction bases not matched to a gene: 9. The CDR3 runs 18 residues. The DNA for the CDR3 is TGTGCCAGCAGTGTACAGGGGGCGCCCCAATCTGGGGCCAACGTCCTGACTTTC. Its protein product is CASSVQGAPQSGANVLTF.